One sample yielded the 2 T cell receptor beta chains listed below, sequenced in a study of identical twins. TCRdb recomputed calls from the 5' RACE reads with MiXCR, one row per CDR3 protein. The table records 1.5 million to 2 million distinct CDR3 sequences, around a third of them present only once. Sequencing was carried out using cord blood. The source of these receptors is a newborn girl in good health.

In this sample, this clonotype turned up a few times. The chain joins TRBV12-3 or TRBV12-4 to TRBJ1-2; 10 bases are a match to TRBD1. The CDR3 consists of 14 residues. The V segment lost 6 bases and the J segment 4 bases; nucleotides outside the gene matches: 5. CDR3 nucleotide sequence: TGTGCCAGCAGGGGGACAGGGGTCGCCTATGGCTACACCTTC. Encoded protein: CASRGTGVAYGYTF.

There are a few counts of this clonotype. The CDR3 DNA reads as TGCAGTGCTAGAAGGCGCAGTTATGTTCCTGAAGCTTTCTTT. Its protein is CSARRRSYVPEAFF. The chain is built from TRBV20-1 and TRBJ1-1; D not resolved. Germline V gene lookup returns CDR1 DFQATT and CDR2 SNEGSKA (reference sequence). The CDR3 length is 14 residues. Trimming pared 2 bases from V and 6 bases from J, leaving 16 bases between.